These 17 T cell receptor beta chains share one sample of origin, sequenced in a study of blood T cell repertoires in COVID-19. Some clones are missing from TCRdb's copy, which holds only in-frame ones; the method was immunoSEQ multiplex PCR. This table holds hundreds of thousands of clones, about 85% found once. What was sequenced was peripheral blood. The origin of the receptors is a man in his forties with acute or convalescent COVID-19.

This rearrangement joins TRBV5-1 to TRBJ2-1; 10 bases match TRBD2. The CDR3 has 16 amino acids. J gave up 5 bases and V 5 bases, and 10 bases lay outside the gene matches. CDR1 and CDR2 from the germline V gene are SGHRS and YFSETQ. CDR3 sequence (DNA): TGCGCCAGCAGATCTACTATAGCGGGGGGCCACAATGAGCAGTTCTTC. It encodes CASRSTIAGGHNEQFF.

V and J are TRBV2 and TRBJ1-5; D gene unclear. Trimming cost V 6 bases and J 6 bases, with 15 bases left between them. CDR3 length: 14 residues. Per germline, CDR1 SNHLY and CDR2 FYNNEI. The CDR3 region is CASSRGEGGQPQHF. The CDR3 DNA reads TGTGCCAGCAGCCGGGGTGAAGGAGGTCAGCCCCAGCATTTT.

The V and J genes are TRBV15 and TRBJ2-3; 7 bases align to TRBD1. Germline values: CDR1 LNHNV, CDR2 YYDKDF (reference sequence). The CDR3 runs 15 residues. V was clipped by 7 bases and J by 4 bases; unmatched bases: 11. CDR3 DNA sequence: TGTGCCACCACCCGCGAAGGGGGCGACCCAGATACGCAGTATTTT. Translating it yields CATTREGGDPDTQYF.

The chain uses TRBV3-1 (or the pseudogene TRBV3-2) and TRBJ1-3; D uncertain. The germline V gene encodes CDR1 LGHDT and CDR2 YNNKEL (reference sequence). The length of the CDR3 is 12 residues. V was clipped by 1 base and J by 5 bases, with 3 bases between them. The CDR3 loop reads CASSQGRNTIYF. The DNA for the CDR3 is TGTGCCAGCAGCCAAGGGCGAAACACCATATATTTT.

The chain joins TRBV9 to TRBJ2-5; D may be TRBD1 (5 bases). V shed 4 bases and J shed 1 base, with 11 bases lying between them. This CDR3 spans 14 amino acids. Germline V CDR1 and CDR2: SGDLS, YYNGEE. The CDR3 nucleotides read TGTGCCAGCAGCCCAGCCAGGGCCCAAGAGACCCAGTACTTC. As protein: CASSPARAQETQYF.

The V gene is TRBV4-1, the J gene TRBJ2-1; a weak D match, TRBD2 (6 bases). Trimming cost V 0 bases and J 7 bases, with 16 bases left between them. This CDR3 contains 16 residues. Germline CDR1 MGHRA, CDR2 YSYEKL. CDR3 sequence reads: CASSQDRGSAGNEQFF. CDR3 coding DNA: TGCGCCAGCAGCCAAGATCGGGGGAGTGCGGGGAATGAGCAGTTCTTC.

The chain links TRBV19 to TRBJ2-2; weak D call: TRBD1 (5 bases). Germline V gene data show CDR1 as LNHDA and CDR2 as SQIVND (reference sequence). The V and J ends lost 4 bases and 4 bases respectively, with 7 bases between them. The CDR3 sequence is 13 residues long. In DNA, the CDR3 is TGTGCCAGTAGTACAGGGTCCACCGGGGAGCTGTTTTTT. Its translation: CASSTGSTGELFF. Complete variable domain (other parts from reference TRBV19 and TRBJ2-2): DGGITQSPKYLFRKEGQNVTLSCEQNLNHDAMYWYRQDPGQGLRLIYYSQIVNDFQKGDIAEGYSVSREKKESFPLTVTSAQKNPTAFYLCASSTGSTGELFFGEGSRLTVL.

The chain is built from TRBV5-1 and TRBJ1-1; 11 bases match TRBD1. The ends lost 5 bases at V and 4 bases at J; junction bases unmatched: 4. This CDR3 is built from 14 residues. Per the germline V gene, CDR1 is SGHRS and CDR2 is YFSETQ. The CDR3 DNA follows: TGCGCCAGCAGACATGGGACAGGGGGCACTGAAGCTTTCTTT. Encoded protein: CASRHGTGGTEAFF.

The table lists this clone with a few counts. The chain uses TRBV7-8 and TRBJ1-1, with 8 bases identical to TRBD1. Germline CDR1 is SGHVS and CDR2 is FQNEAQ. This CDR3 region has 13 residues. V lost 3 bases and J lost 4; bases outside the gene matches: 1. The CDR3 reads CASSFDRGTEAFF. CDR3 coding DNA: TGTGCCAGCAGCTTTGACAGGGGCACTGAAGCTTTCTTT.

This sequence joins TRBV5-5 and TRBJ1-4, with TRBD1 matching over 9 bases. Trimming removed 4 bases from V and 0 bases from J; junction bases left unmatched: 7. Germline assignment: CDR1 SGHKS and CDR2 YYEKEE (reference sequence). CDR3 length: 17 amino acids. The CDR3 spells CASSPRTGASTNEKLFF. CDR3 in DNA: TGTGCCAGCAGCCCTCGGACAGGGGCCTCAACTAATGAAAAACTGTTTTTT.

The chain is built from TRBV28 and TRBJ1-1; weak D call: TRBD1 (5 bases). The CDR3 extends over 18 amino acids. The germline CDR1 and CDR2 sequences are MDHEN and SYDVKM. V was cut by 3 bases and J by 5 bases, with 25 bases left in between. Here the CDR3 reads CASSFERGWQGGWTEAFF. The CDR3 DNA reads TGTGCCAGCAGTTTCGAACGTGGCTGGCAGGGAGGATGGACTGAAGCTTTCTTT.

The chain links TRBV20-1 to TRBJ2-1, with D tentatively TRBD2 (6 bases). CDR1 and CDR2 from the germline V gene are DFQATT and SNEGSKA (reference sequence). V lost 3 bases and J 1 base, leaving 10 bases between the germline ends. The CDR3 totals 14 residues. The CDR3 nucleotides are TGCAGTGCTAGTAGCGGTGCGTCCTACAATGAGCAGTTCTTC. It encodes CSASSGASYNEQFF.

This chain connects TRBV30 to TRBJ1-4, with a weak D call TRBD1 (6 bases). The germline gives CDR1 GTSNPN, CDR2 SVGIG (reference sequence). V was cut by 0 bases and J by 3 bases, with 23 bases left in between. CDR3 length equals 19 residues. As DNA, the CDR3 is TGTGCCTGGAGTGTAGGGGACGGAGGTGGGGGCGAAGCTAATGAAAAACTGTTTTTT. This sequence encodes CAWSVGDGGGGEANEKLFF.

This clone appeared many times. The rearrangement uses TRBV5-6 and TRBJ1-2; the D is unclear. The CDR3 length is 14 residues. The germline V gene encodes CDR1 SGHDT and CDR2 YYEEEE. V lost 0 bases to trimming and J lost 8 bases, with 14 bases between them. DNA of the CDR3: TGTGCCAGCAGCTTGGCGATGGATCCCGGGGGCTACACCTTC. The encoded protein is CASSLAMDPGGYTF. Using reference TRBV5-6 and TRBJ1-2 for the parts outside the CDR3, the full variable domain is DAGVTQSPTHLIKTRGQQVTLRCSPKSGHDTVSWYQQALGQGPQFIFQYYEEEERQRGNFPDRFSGHQFPNYSSELNVNALLLGDSALYLCASSLAMDPGGYTFGSGTRLTVV.

J is TRBJ2-5 and V is TRBV29-1; tentatively, D is TRBD2 (5 bases). The germline V gene encodes CDR1 SQVTM and CDR2 ANQGSEA. Deletions cut 3 bases from V and 0 bases from J, with 11 bases between. The CDR3 runs 14 residues. The CDR3 coding sequence is TGCAGCGTTGACGCTAGCAAGGACCAAGAGACCCAGTACTTC. Protein: CSVDASKDQETQYF.

V usage is TRBV27 and J usage is TRBJ1-5, with D perhaps TRBD1 (6 bases). This CDR3 is 15 amino acids long. V was cut by 2 bases and J by 6 bases, with 14 bases left in between. Germline CDR1 MNHEY, CDR2 SMNVEV (reference sequence). As DNA, the CDR3 is TGTGCCAGCAGTTTAGAGGGGAGGGGGAGTCAGCCCCAGCATTTT. It translates to CASSLEGRGSQPQHF.

The V call is TRBV7-2, the J call TRBJ2-3; 8 bases fit TRBD2. After removal of 1 base from V and 6 bases from J, the junction contained 0 bases not matched to a gene. CDR3 size: 13 residues. Germline loops: CDR1 SGHTA, CDR2 FQGNSA. CDR3 loop: CASSLGTSDTQYF. The CDR3 DNA reads TGTGCCAGCAGCTTAGGGACTAGCGATACGCAGTATTTT.